A single T cell receptor beta chain is shown here with its context. Its antigen is unidentified. Germline V gene data show CDR1 as SGHRS and CDR2 as YFSETQ. Trimming pared 6 bases from V and 2 bases from J, leaving 8 bases between. The CDR3 covers 12 residues. RNA, at roughly 0.5 to 1 ug, was reverse transcribed with random hexamers. The immunoSEQ assay covered 54 Vbeta and 13 Jbeta segments for CDR3. A single record per CDR3 protein comes from TCRdb applying MiXCR to the immunoSEQ multiplex PCR reads. Of about 130,000 distinct CDR3 sequences listed, roughly 76% are singletons. This sample stems from a study of CD8 T cells in Susac syndrome. The study, taken as a whole, reports: Only a relatively small number of individuals were included in the TCR sequencing and HLA analysis.

The genes are TRBV5-1 and TRBJ1-1, with TRBD1 as a possible D gene (6 bases). The clonotype originates from a human donor with multiple sclerosis. Sequencing was performed on CD8+ T cells from PBMCs. CDR3 DNA: TGCGCCAGCACAGGGACAAACACTGAAGCTTTCTTT. Translation gives CASTGTNTEAFF. Full variable domain (rest looked up from reference TRBV5-1 and TRBJ1-1): KAGVTQTPRYLIKTRGQQVTLSCSPISGHRSVSWYQQTPGQGLQFLFEYFSETQRNKGNFPGRFSGRQFSNSRSEMNVSTLELGDSALYLCASTGTNTEAFFGQGTRLTVV.